These T cell receptor beta chains were read from a single sample in a study of Graves' ophthalmopathy and Graves' hyperthyroidism. TCRdb called the multiplex PCR reads again in MiXCR, with one record for every CDR3 protein. The profile shows just over 600,000 distinct CDR3 sequences, over 20% of them singletons. The sequencing input was peripheral blood. These TCRs come from a woman in her late teens or twenties with stable Graves' hyperthyroidism. Some clones in this sample may be carry-over from other donors' samples. CDR3s leave out the opening cysteine and the closing phenylalanine or tryptophan.

TRBV7-2	TRBJ2-7	ASSFEREGIKQY
TRBV28	TRBJ2-2	ANSGRGSTPGELF
TRBV20-1	TRBJ1-2	SARAAGTPNYGYT
TRBV15	TRBJ1-3	ATSRGGSGNTIY
TRBV28	TRBJ2-2	ASRVSGLDTGELF
TRBV11-2	TRBJ2-5	ASSSTRDKGRKETQY
TRBV4-1	TRBJ1-5	ASSQEVGLRPQH
TRBV7-8	TRBJ1-2	ASSPYRGRNYGYT
TRBV15	TRBJ1-2	ATSARPGTGTNYGYT
TRBV12-3/TRBV12-4	TRBJ2-7	ASSLAGGGYEQY
TRBV12-3/TRBV12-4	TRBJ1-5	ASSPPGQHQPQH
TRBV20-1	TRBJ2-2	SARSLGAGAAGELF
TRBV5-1	TRBJ1-1	ASSLQTLNTEAF
TRBV7-2	TRBJ2-7	ASSLASSGSYEQY
TRBV10-1	TRBJ2-2	ASGQGSLAGELF
TRBV12-3/TRBV12-4	TRBJ2-2	ASSQSPGRANTGELF
TRBV20-1	TRBJ2-5	SASVAGIQETQY
TRBV5-5	TRBJ1-3	ASSWGRGVLGNTIY
TRBV6-1	TRBJ2-2	ASSEGSGGFVGELF
TRBV4-1	TRBJ2-7	ASSHGTSGRQPYEQY
TRBV11-2	TRBJ2-1	ASSSTGLYSYNEQF
TRBV20-1	TRBJ1-2	SAQGQGRADGYT
TRBV12-5	TRBJ1-1	ASGSTRGRREAF
TRBV5-1	TRBJ2-5	ASSAGTGKETQY
TRBV6-5	TRBJ1-1	ASSYSHRAVAEAF
TRBV6-5	TRBJ2-5	ASSPRTSAQETQY
TRBV6-1	TRBJ2-5	ASSALGLQETQY
TRBV10-2	TRBJ2-7	ASSRGTWSSYEQY
TRBV6-1	TRBJ1-6	ASRALRSPLH
TRBV6-5	TRBJ2-1	ASSLIGISSYNEQF
TRBV27	TRBJ2-5	ASSHDWAGGLLQGTQY
TRBV6-1	TRBJ2-2	ASRLPPSNGELF
TRBV6-1	TRBJ1-6	ASRGEAYNSPLH
TRBV6-1	TRBJ1-2	ASRGTGQPYGYT
TRBV11-2	TRBJ2-7	ASSLDWGRYEQY
TRBV5-1	TRBJ1-1	ASSLGSGTGNTEAF
TRBV30	TRBJ2-7	AWSGLAGSEQY
TRBV6-5	TRBJ1-5	ASSSRQGQPDNQPQH
TRBV29-1	TRBJ2-7	SVGESASYEQY
TRBV7-9	TRBJ1-1	ASSLYSPEAF
TRBV27	TRBJ2-5	ASGAEETQY
TRBV20-1	TRBJ1-2	SAEKGDDYGYT
TRBV11-1	TRBJ1-1	ASSLMRGNTEAF
TRBV9	TRBJ1-1	ASSVATGLPNTEAF
TRBV27	TRBJ1-1	ASSLSAGHEAF
TRBV6-5	TRBJ1-5	ASSPTGGTDQPQH
TRBV6-5	TRBJ2-4	ASSLGVAKNIKY
TRBV11-1	TRBJ2-5	ASSLALGSSRAETQY